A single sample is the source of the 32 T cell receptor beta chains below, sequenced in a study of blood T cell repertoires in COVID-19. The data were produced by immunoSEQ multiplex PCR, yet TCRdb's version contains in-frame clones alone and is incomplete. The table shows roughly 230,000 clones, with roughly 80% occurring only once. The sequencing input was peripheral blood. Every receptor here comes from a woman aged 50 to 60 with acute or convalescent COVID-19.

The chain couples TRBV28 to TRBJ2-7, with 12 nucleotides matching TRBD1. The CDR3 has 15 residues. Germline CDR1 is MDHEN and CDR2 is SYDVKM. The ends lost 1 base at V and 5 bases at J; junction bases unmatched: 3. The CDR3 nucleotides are TGTGCCAGCAGTTTATTGGGACAGGGGGCCCACGAGCAGTACTTC. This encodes CASSLLGQGAHEQYF.

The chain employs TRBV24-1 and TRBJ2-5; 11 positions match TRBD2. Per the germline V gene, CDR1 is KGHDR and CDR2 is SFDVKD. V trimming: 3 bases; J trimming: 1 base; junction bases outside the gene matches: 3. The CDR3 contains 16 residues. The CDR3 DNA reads TGTGCCACCAGTGATCCCGGGACTAGCGGCCAAGAGACCCAGTACTTC. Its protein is CATSDPGTSGQETQYF.

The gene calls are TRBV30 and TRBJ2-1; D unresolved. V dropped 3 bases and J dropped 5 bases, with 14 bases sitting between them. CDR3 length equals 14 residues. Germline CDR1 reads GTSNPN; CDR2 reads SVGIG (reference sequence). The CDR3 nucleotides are TGTGCCTGGAGGGGTCCGGAGAAAAACAATGAGCAGTTCTTC. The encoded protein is CAWRGPEKNNEQFF.

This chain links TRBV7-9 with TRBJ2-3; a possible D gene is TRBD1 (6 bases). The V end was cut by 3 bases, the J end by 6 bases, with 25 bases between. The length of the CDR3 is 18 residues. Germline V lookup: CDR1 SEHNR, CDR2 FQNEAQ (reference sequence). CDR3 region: CASSLEGYRVGQQDTQYF. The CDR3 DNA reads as TGTGCCAGCAGCTTGGAAGGTTACAGGGTGGGCCAACAGGATACGCAGTATTTT.

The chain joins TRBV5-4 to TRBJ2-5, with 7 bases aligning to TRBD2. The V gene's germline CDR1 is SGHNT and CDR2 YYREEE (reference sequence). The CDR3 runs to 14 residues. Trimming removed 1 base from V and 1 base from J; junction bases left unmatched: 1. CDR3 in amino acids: CASSLWEGQETQYF. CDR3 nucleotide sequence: TGTGCCAGCAGCTTGTGGGAGGGCCAAGAGACCCAGTACTTC.

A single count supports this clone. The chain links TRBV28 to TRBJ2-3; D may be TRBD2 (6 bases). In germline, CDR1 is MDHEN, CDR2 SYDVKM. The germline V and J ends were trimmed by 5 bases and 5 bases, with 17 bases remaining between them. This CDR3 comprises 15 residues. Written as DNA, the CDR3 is TGTGCCAGCAGTGGAGGGGCAGGGTGGGGAGATACGCAGTATTTT. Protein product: CASSGGAGWGDTQYF.

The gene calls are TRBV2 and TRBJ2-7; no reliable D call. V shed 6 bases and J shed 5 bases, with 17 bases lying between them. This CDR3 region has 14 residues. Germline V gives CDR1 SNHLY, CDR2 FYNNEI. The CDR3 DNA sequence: TGTGCCAGCAGAATACGCCTTATGAGCCACGAGCAGTACTTC. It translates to CASRIRLMSHEQYF. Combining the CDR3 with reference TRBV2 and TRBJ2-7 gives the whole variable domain EPEVTQTPSHQVTQMGQEVILRCVPISNHLYFYWYRQILGQKVEFLVSFYNNEISEKSEIFDDQFSVERPDGSNFTLKIRSTKLEDSAMYFCASRIRLMSHEQYFGPGTRLTVT.

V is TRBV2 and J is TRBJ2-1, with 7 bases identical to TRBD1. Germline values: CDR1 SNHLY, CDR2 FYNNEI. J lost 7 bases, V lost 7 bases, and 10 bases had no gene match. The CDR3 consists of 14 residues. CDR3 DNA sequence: TGTGCCAGCAATTCAGGGGGAAGGTTGAATGAGCAGTTCTTC. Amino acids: CASNSGGRLNEQFF.

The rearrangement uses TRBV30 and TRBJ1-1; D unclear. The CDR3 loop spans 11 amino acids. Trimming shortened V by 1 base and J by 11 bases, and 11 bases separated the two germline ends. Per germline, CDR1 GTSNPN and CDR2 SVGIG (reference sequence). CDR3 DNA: TGTGCCTGGAGTGGACGGAGTGTGGCTTTCTTT. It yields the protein CAWSGRSVAFF. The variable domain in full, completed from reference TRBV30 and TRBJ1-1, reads SQTIHQWPATLVQPVGSPLSLECTVEGTSNPNLYWYRQAAGRGLQLLFYSVGIGQISSEVPQNLSASRPQDRQFILSSKKLLLSDSGFYLCAWSGRSVAFFGQGTRLTVV.

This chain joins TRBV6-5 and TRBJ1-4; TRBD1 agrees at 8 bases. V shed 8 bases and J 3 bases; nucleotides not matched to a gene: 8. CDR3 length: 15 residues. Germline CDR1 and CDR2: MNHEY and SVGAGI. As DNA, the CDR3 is TGTGCCAGCGGTCCACCGGGACAGGCTAATGAAAAACTGTTTTTT. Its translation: CASGPPGQANEKLFF.

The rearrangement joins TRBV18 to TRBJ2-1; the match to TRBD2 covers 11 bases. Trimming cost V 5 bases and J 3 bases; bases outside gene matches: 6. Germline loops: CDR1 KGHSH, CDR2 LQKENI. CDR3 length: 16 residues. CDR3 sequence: CASSSLTSGIYNEQFF. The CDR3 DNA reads TGTGCCAGCTCATCGTTGACTAGCGGGATCTACAATGAGCAGTTCTTC.

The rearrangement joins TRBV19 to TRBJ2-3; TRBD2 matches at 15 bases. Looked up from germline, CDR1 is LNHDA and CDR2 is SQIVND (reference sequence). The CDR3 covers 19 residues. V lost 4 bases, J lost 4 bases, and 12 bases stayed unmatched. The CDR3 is CASSRGLAGGPKSSDTQYF. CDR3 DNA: TGTGCCAGTAGTAGAGGACTAGCGGGAGGGCCTAAGAGTTCAGATACGCAGTATTTT.

The CDR3: CASSSSGGQREQFF. Written as DNA, the CDR3 is TGTGCCAGCAGCTCCTCGGGGGGGCAGCGGGAGCAGTTCTTC. This rearrangement joins TRBV7-9 to TRBJ2-1; TRBD2 matches 8 bases. Trimming removed 4 bases from V and 10 bases from J; junction bases left unmatched: 9. The CDR3 has 14 residues. Germline CDR1 and CDR2: SEHNR and FQNEAQ (reference sequence).

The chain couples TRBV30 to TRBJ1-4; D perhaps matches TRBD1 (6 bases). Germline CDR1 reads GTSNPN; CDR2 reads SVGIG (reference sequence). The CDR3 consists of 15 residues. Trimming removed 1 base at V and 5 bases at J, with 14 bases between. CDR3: CAWSEGTPRNEKLFF. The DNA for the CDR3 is TGTGCCTGGAGTGAAGGGACACCGAGAAATGAAAAACTGTTTTTT. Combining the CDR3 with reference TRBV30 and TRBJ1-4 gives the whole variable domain SQTIHQWPATLVQPVGSPLSLECTVEGTSNPNLYWYRQAAGRGLQLLFYSVGIGQISSEVPQNLSASRPQDRQFILSSKKLLLSDSGFYLCAWSEGTPRNEKLFFGSGTQLSVL.

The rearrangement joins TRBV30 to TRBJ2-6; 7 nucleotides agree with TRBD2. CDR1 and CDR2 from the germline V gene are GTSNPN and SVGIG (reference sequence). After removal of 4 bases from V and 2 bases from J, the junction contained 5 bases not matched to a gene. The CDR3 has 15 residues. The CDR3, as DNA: TGTGCCTGGATTAGGGGAGGGACTGGGGCCAACGTCCTGACTTTC. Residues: CAWIRGGTGANVLTF.

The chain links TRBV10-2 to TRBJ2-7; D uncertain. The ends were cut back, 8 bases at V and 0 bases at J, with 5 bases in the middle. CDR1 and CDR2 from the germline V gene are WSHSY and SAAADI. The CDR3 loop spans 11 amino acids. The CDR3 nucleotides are TGCGCCAGCTCTAGCTCCTACGAGCAGTACTTC. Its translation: CASSSSYEQYF.

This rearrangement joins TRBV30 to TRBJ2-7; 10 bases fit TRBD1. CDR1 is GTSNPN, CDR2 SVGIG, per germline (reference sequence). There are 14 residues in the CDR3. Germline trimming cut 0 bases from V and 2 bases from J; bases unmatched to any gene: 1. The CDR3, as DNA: TGTGCCTGGAGTGTTGGGACAGGGGCCTACGAGCAGTACTTC. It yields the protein CAWSVGTGAYEQYF.

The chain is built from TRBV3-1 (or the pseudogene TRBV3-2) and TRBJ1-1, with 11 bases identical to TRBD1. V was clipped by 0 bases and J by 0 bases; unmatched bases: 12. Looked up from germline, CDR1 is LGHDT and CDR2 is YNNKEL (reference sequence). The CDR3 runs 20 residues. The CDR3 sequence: CASSQDFRTGGTGMNTEAFF. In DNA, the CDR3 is TGTGCCAGCAGCCAAGATTTCAGGACAGGGGGCACGGGGATGAACACTGAAGCTTTCTTT.

The CDR3 here is CASSLEDRDFYGYTF. The CDR3 bases are TGTGCCAGCAGCTTAGAAGACAGGGATTTCTATGGCTACACCTTC. The J gene is TRBJ1-2, the V gene TRBV7-2; 7 positions agree with TRBD1. V lost 1 base and J lost 4; bases outside the gene matches: 6. The CDR3 is 15 amino acids. Germline loops: CDR1 SGHTA, CDR2 FQGNSA.

The CDR3 protein is CSASPPGQGVSPLHF. The CDR3 DNA reads as TGCAGTGCTAGTCCGCCGGGACAGGGGGTCTCACCCCTCCACTTT. The genes are TRBV20-1 and TRBJ1-6; the match to TRBD1 covers 11 bases. Germline CDR1 reads DFQATT; CDR2 reads SNEGSKA (reference sequence). The CDR3 length is 15 residues. V dropped 3 bases and J dropped 10; count of bases not matched to a gene: 8.

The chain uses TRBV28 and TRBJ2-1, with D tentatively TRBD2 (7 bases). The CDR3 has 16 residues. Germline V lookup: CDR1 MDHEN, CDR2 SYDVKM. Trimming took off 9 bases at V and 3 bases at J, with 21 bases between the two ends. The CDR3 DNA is TGTGCCAGTTTTCTAGGGGGGGGATCCGTCTACAATGAGCAGTTCTTC. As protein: CASFLGGGSVYNEQFF.

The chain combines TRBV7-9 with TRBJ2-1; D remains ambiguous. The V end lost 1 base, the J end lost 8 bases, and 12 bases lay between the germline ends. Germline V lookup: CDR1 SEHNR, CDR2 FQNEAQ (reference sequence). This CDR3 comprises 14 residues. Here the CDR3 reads CASSLDRVEDEQFF. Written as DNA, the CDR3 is TGTGCCAGCAGCTTAGACCGGGTCGAGGATGAGCAGTTCTTC.

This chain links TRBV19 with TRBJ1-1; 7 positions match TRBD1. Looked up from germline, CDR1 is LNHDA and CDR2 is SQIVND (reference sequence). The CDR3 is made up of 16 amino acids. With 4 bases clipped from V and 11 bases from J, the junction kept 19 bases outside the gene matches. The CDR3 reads CASSKGSGQAVGTAFF. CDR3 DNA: TGTGCCAGTAGTAAAGGCTCTGGACAGGCCGTTGGAACGGCTTTCTTT.

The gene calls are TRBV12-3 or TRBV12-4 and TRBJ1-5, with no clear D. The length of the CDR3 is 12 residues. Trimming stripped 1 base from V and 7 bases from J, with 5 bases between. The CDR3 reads CASSLELQPQHF. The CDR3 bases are TGTGCCAGCAGTTTAGAATTACAGCCCCAGCATTTT.

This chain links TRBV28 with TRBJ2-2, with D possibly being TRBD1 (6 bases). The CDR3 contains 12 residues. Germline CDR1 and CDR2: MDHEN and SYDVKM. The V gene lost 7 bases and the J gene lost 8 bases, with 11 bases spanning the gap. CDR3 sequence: CASKTGGGELFF. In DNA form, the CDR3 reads TGTGCCAGCAAGACAGGTGGAGGGGAGCTGTTTTTT.

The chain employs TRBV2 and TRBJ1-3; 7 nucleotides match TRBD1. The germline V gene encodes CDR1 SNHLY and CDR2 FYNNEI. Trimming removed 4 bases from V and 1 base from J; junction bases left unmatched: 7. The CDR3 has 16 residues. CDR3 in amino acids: CASSVGVRGSGNTIYF. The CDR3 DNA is TGTGCCAGCAGTGTTGGGGTCAGGGGGTCTGGAAACACCATATATTTT.

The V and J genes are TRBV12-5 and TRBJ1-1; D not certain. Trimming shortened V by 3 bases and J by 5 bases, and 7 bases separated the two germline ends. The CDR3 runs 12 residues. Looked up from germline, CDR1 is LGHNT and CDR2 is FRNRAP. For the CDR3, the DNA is TGTGCTAGTGGTTTAGGAGTAACTGAAGCTTTCTTT. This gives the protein CASGLGVTEAFF.

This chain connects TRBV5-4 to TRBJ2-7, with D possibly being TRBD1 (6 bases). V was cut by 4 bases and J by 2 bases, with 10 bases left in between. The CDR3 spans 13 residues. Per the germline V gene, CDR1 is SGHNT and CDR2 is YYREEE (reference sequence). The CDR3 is CASSKGQPYEQYF. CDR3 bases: TGTGCCAGCAGCAAAGGACAGCCCTACGAGCAGTACTTC.

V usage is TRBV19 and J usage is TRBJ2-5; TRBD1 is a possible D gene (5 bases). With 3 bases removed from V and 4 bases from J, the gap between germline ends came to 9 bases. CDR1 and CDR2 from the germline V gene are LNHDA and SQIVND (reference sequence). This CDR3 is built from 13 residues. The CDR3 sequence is CASSMGQRETQYF. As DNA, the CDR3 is TGTGCCAGTAGTATGGGGCAGAGAGAGACCCAGTACTTC.

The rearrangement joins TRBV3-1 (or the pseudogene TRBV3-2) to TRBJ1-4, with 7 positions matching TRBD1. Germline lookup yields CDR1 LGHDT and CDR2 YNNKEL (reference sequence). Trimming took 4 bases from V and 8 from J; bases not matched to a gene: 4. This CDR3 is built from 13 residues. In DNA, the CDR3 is TGTGCCAGCAGCCGAAGGGACAGCGAAAAACTGTTTTTT. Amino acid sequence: CASSRRDSEKLFF.

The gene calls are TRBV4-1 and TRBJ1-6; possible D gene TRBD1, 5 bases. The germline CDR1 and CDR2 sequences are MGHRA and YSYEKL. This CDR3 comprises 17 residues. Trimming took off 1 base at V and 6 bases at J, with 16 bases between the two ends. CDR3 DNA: TGCGCCAGCAGCCAAGGCAGGGCGAGAGGTCCTAATTCACCCCTCCACTTT. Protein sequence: CASSQGRARGPNSPLHF.

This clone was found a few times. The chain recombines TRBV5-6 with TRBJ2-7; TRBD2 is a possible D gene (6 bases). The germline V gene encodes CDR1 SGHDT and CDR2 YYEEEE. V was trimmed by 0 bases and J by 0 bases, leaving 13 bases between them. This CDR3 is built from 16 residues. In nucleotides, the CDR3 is TGTGCCAGCAGCTTGGGGGGCCGGGGGATCTCCTACGAGCAGTACTTC. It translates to CASSLGGRGISYEQYF.